One and the same sample provided the 2 T cell receptor beta chains below, sequenced in a study of blood T cell repertoires in COVID-19. Sequencing was performed with immunoSEQ multiplex PCR; in TCRdb, only in-frame clones are kept and a portion is missing. Of roughly 300,000 clones listed, about 85% are singletons. Sequenced input: PBMCs or T cells enriched from blood (not recorded which). These receptors all come from a young woman who had recovered from COVID-19.

The chain employs TRBV21-1 and TRBJ1-3. TRBV21-1 is labeled a pseudogene. This CDR3 spans 11 amino acids. CDR3 coding DNA: TGTGAAGAAGGGAATTTGCGGAGGCTATATTTT. Protein: CEEGNLRRLYF.

The rearrangement links TRBV4-2 to TRBJ2-1; 10 bases align to TRBD2. The CDR3 totals 15 residues. Trimming removed 4 bases from V and 9 bases from J; junction bases left unmatched: 9. From germline, CDR1 is LGHNA and CDR2 YNFKEQ. DNA for the CDR3: TGTGCCAGCAGCCGGGCCAGCGGGGGGGCCAGTGAGCAGTTCTTC. The encoded protein is CASSRASGGASEQFF.